One TCR beta chain is described in this entry. CDR1 and CDR2 (germline): DFQATT, SNEGSKA (reference sequence). The CDR3 covers 14 residues. J gave up 2 bases and V 3 bases, and 7 bases lay outside the gene matches. The sample is drawn from a study of blood T cell repertoires in COVID-19. Study at large: Sites in the United States, Italy and Spain provided acute and convalescent COVID-19 samples. Sample material is recorded as cDNA or gDNA derived from T cells, B-cell-depleted T cells, or PBMCs.

Authors' methods: Reference gene primers were amplified, and this amplification served to estimate nucleated cell counts. Produced via immunoSEQ multiplex PCR; TCRdb's table is partial and in-frame only. V and J calls plus clone size are reproduced from that table; the DNA served to infer D and trimming. Of roughly 150,000 clones listed, roughly 81% were seen once; the top ten hold 2.5% to 3%. V is TRBV20-1 and J is TRBJ2-7; TRBD1 matches at 7 bases. This TCR came from a woman of 80 years or more with COVID-19, enrolled during active disease. The sample consisted of peripheral blood. The CDR3 bases are TGCAGTGCTAGTCTAGGGACAGAGGCCTACGAGCAGTACTTC. Translating it yields CSASLGTEAYEQYF.